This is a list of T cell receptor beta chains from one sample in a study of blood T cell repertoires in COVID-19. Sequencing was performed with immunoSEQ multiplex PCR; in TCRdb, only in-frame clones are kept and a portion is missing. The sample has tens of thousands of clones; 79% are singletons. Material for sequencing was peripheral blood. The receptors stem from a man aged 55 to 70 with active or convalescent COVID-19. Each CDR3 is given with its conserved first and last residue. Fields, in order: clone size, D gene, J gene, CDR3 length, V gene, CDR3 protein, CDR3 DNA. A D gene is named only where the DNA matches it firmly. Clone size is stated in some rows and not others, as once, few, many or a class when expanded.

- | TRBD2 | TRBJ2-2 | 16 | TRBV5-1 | CASRNPGLMNTGELFF | TGCGCCAGCAGAAACCCGGGACTAATGAACACCGGGGAGCTGTTTTTT
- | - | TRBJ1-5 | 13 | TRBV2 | CASSGGSNQPQHF | TGTGCCAGCAGCGGGGGGAGCAATCAGCCCCAGCATTTT
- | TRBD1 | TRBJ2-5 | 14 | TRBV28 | CASTGGQGVETQYF | TGTGCCAGCACTGGGGGACAGGGGGTAGAGACCCAGTACTTC
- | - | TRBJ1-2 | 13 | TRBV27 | CASSFSVNYGYTF | TGTGCCAGCAGTTTCAGTGTTAACTATGGCTACACCTTC
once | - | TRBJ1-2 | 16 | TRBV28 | CASSPTRQAEGYGYTF | TGTGCCAGCAGTCCCACTCGACAGGCAGAGGGGTATGGCTACACCTTC
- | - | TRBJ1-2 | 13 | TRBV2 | CASSTVQGQGYTF | TGTGCCAGCAGCACGGTACAGGGTCAAGGCTACACCTTC
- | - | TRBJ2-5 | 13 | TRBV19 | CASSTGVQETQYF | TGTGCCAGTAGCACAGGTGTTCAAGAGACCCAGTACTTC
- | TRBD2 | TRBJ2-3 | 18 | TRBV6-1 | CASSETVAGAASTDTQYF | TGTGCCAGCAGTGAAACGGTAGCGGGGGCCGCTAGCACAGATACGCAGTATTTT
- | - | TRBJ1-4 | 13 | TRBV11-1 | CASSSLYSEKLFF | TGTGCCAGCAGCTCACTCTACTCGGAAAAACTGTTTTTT
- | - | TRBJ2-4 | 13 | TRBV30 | CAWKAGAKNIQYF | TGTGCCTGGAAGGCGGGAGCCAAAAACATTCAGTACTTC
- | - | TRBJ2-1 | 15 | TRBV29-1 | CSVGGPEGAYNEQFF | TGCAGCGTTGGGGGCCCGGAAGGCGCCTACAATGAGCAGTTCTTC
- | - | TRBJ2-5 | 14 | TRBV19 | CASSTGTAGETQYF | TGTGCCAGTAGTACCGGGACAGCGGGAGAGACCCAGTACTTC
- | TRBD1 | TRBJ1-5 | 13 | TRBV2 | CASRGQGNQPQHF | TGTGCCAGCCGAGGACAGGGGAATCAGCCCCAGCATTTT
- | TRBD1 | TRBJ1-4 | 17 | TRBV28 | CASSGIIQGATNEKLFF | TGTGCCAGCAGTGGAATCATCCAGGGGGCAACTAATGAAAAACTGTTTTTT
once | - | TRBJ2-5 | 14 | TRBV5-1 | CASSLVAGKETQYF | TGCGCCAGCAGCTTGGTTGCAGGAAAAGAGACCCAGTACTTC
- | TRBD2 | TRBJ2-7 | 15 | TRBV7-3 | CASSLSYGGVYEQYF | TGTGCCAGCAGCTTAAGCTATGGGGGGGTCTACGAGCAGTACTTC
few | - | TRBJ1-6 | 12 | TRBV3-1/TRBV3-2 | CASSPASSPLHF | TGTGCCAGCAGCCCAGCGAGTTCACCCCTCCACTTT
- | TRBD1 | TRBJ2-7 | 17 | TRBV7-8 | CASSFKALTGTGGEQYF | TGTGCCAGCAGCTTCAAGGCTCTCACCGGGACAGGAGGCGAGCAGTACTTC
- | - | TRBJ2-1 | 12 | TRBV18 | CASSPLVNEQFF | TGTGCCAGCTCACCACTAGTTAATGAGCAGTTCTTC
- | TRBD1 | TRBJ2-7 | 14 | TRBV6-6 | CASSPRQGAYEQYF | TGTGCCAGCAGCCCTCGACAGGGGGCCTACGAGCAGTACTTC